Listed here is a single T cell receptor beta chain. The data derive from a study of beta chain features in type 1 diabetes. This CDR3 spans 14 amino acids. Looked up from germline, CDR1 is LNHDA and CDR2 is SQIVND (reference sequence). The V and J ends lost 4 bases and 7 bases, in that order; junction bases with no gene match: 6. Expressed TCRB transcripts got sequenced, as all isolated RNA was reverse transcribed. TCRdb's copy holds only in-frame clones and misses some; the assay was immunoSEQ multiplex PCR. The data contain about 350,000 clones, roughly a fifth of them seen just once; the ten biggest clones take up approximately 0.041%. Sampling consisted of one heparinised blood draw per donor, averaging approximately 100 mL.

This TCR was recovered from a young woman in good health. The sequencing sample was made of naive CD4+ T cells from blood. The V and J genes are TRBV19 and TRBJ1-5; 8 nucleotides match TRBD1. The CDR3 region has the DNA TGTGCCAGTAGTACCGGACAGGGCAGGCAGCCCCAGCATTTT. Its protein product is CASSTGQGRQPQHF. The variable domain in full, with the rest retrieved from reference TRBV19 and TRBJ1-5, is DGGITQSPKYLFRKEGQNVTLSCEQNLNHDAMYWYRQDPGQGLRLIYYSQIVNDFQKGDIAEGYSVSREKKESFPLTVTSAQKNPTAFYLCASSTGQGRQPQHFGDGTRLSIL.